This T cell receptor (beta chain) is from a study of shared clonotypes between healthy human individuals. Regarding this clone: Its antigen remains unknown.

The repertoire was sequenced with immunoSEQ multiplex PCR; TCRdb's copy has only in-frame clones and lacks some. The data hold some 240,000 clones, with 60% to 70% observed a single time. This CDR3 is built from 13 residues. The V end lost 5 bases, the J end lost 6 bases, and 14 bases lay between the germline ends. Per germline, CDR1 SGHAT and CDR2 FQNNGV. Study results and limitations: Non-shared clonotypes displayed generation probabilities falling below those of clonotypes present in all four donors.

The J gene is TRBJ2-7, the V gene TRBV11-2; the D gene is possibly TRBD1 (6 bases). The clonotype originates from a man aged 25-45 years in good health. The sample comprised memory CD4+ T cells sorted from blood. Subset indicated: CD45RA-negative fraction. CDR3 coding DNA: TGTGCCAGCAGCGACCAAGGGGGTCTCGAGCAGTACTTC. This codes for CASSDQGGLEQYF.